The 23 T cell receptor beta chains below were found in one sample sequenced in a study of cytomegalovirus exposure and HLA in healthy donors. This PCR relied on a set of 60 Vbeta primers and 13 Jbeta primers. The assay was immunoSEQ multiplex PCR, and TCRdb's table has in-frame clones only and misses some. The sample has tens of thousands of clones. The sample taken for sequencing was PBMCs. These TCRs come from a boy younger than 18 in good health and CMV-seronegative.

The gene calls are TRBV9 and TRBJ1-2, with TRBD1 matching 8 bases. Looked up from germline, CDR1 is SGDLS and CDR2 is YYNGEE. V was clipped by 4 bases and J by 8 bases; unmatched bases: 10. This CDR3 region has 14 residues. Here the CDR3 reads CASSILDREGGYTF. The CDR3 region has the DNA TGTGCCAGCAGCATCCTGGACAGGGAGGGCGGCTACACCTTC.

The chain uses TRBV19 and TRBJ2-1; 9 bases are a match to TRBD2. Germline CDR1 is LNHDA and CDR2 is SQIVND (reference sequence). V gave up 6 bases and J gave up 4 bases; unmatched junction bases: 7. The CDR3 spans 15 residues. The CDR3 is CASSEAGGSYNEQFF. For the CDR3, the DNA is TGTGCCAGTAGCGAAGCGGGAGGCTCTTACAATGAGCAGTTCTTC.

The genes are TRBV6-1 and TRBJ2-3; TRBD1 aligns across 8 bases. The CDR3 is 15 amino acids. Germline CDR1 is MNHNS and CDR2 is SASEGT. J lost 3 bases, V lost 6 bases, and 8 bases had no gene match. CDR3 protein: CASSSGTGPTDTQYF. CDR3 DNA sequence: TGTGCCAGCAGCTCCGGGACAGGTCCGACAGATACGCAGTATTTT.

This chain links TRBV5-1 with TRBJ2-2, with a possible D match to TRBD1 (6 bases). The CDR3 totals 14 residues. Per germline, CDR1 SGHRS and CDR2 YFSETQ. The V end was cut by 4 bases, the J end by 5 bases, with 12 bases between. The CDR3 reads CASSPAGDTGELFF. DNA for the CDR3: TGCGCCAGCAGCCCGGCAGGGGATACCGGGGAGCTGTTTTTT.

This rearrangement joins TRBV19 to TRBJ1-2; 7 positions agree with TRBD1. The V gene end was trimmed by 5 bases and the J gene end by 6 bases; junction bases not matched to a gene: 18. From germline, CDR1 is LNHDA and CDR2 SQIVND (reference sequence). CDR3 length equals 17 residues. The CDR3 reads CASSLPTLRGRNHGYTF. The DNA for the CDR3 is TGTGCCAGTAGTCTCCCGACTTTAAGGGGGCGTAATCATGGCTACACCTTC.

The chain is built from TRBV11-3 and TRBJ1-1; D gene ambiguous. This CDR3 has 13 residues. The V end lost 4 bases, the J end lost 3 bases, and 9 bases lay between the germline ends. Germline V gene data show CDR1 as SGHNT and CDR2 as YENEEA. The CDR3 sequence: CASSYSSDTEAFF. DNA of the CDR3: TGTGCCAGCAGCTATAGTTCGGACACTGAAGCTTTCTTT. Drawing the rest from reference TRBV11-3 and TRBJ1-1, the complete variable domain is EAGVVQSPRYKIIEKKQPVAFWCNPISGHNTLYWYLQNLGQGPELLIRYENEEAVDDSQLPKDRFSAERLKGVDSTLKIQPAELGDSAVYLCASSYSSDTEAFFGQGTRLTVV.

The chain recombines TRBV10-3 with TRBJ1-5, with D possibly TRBD1 on 5 matching bases. V lost 8 bases and J 5 bases, leaving 13 bases between the germline ends. Germline V gives CDR1 ENHRY, CDR2 SYGVKD. CDR3 length: 13 residues. The CDR3 here is CAIAYGGDQPQHF. For the CDR3, the DNA is TGTGCCATCGCGTATGGGGGGGATCAGCCCCAGCATTTT.

The chain links TRBV27 to TRBJ2-7; TRBD2 might be the D (5 bases). Looked up from germline, CDR1 is MNHEY and CDR2 is SMNVEV (reference sequence). This CDR3 comprises 14 residues. V was shortened by 3 bases and J by 5 bases, with 14 bases between the two germline ends. The CDR3 loop is CASSFRPDGNEQYF. The CDR3 coding sequence is TGTGCCAGCAGTTTTCGGCCGGACGGGAACGAGCAGTACTTC.

The rearrangement uses TRBV29-1 and TRBJ1-1; D ambiguous. There are 12 residues in the CDR3. Trimming pared 3 bases from V and 6 bases from J, leaving 11 bases between. Germline lookup yields CDR1 SQVTM and CDR2 ANQGSEA. CDR3 nucleotides: TGCAGCGTTGACCTGGGAGATCCTGAAGCTTTCTTT. The encoded protein is CSVDLGDPEAFF.

This rearrangement joins TRBV6-6 to TRBJ1-6, with 8 bases lining up with TRBD1. The CDR3 length is 16 residues. Unmatched junction bases numbered 8, after V lost 2 bases and J lost 8 bases. CDR1 is MNHNY and CDR2 is SVGAGI in the germline V gene (reference sequence). CDR3 region: CASSYGPGGRDSPLHF. CDR3 DNA: TGTGCCAGCAGTTACGGGCCAGGGGGCAGAGATTCACCCCTCCACTTT.

The chain combines TRBV14 with TRBJ2-3; 7 nucleotides line up with TRBD1. This CDR3 spans 15 amino acids. Germline V gene lookup returns CDR1 SGHDN and CDR2 FVKESK. The trim removed 4 bases at V and 2 bases at J, leaving 6 bases unmatched. CDR3 coding DNA: TGTGCCAGCAGCCGAGGGGACAGTAACACAGATACGCAGTATTTT. This sequence encodes CASSRGDSNTDTQYF.

Points on this clone: Other nucleotide sequences from this sample produce the same CDR3. V gene TRBV10-2 combines with J gene TRBJ2-7, with 7 nucleotides matching TRBD1. Trimming cost V 8 bases and J 3 bases; bases outside gene matches: 1. This CDR3 has 11 residues. CDR1 is WSHSY and CDR2 is SAAADI in the germline V gene. The CDR3 DNA reads as TGCGCCAGCCGACAGGGCTACGAGCAGTACTTC. This codes for CASRQGYEQYF.

The genes are TRBV30 and TRBJ2-1, with D maybe TRBD2 (6 bases). Germline V gene data show CDR1 as GTSNPN and CDR2 as SVGIG (reference sequence). V was shortened by 3 bases and J by 7 bases, with 13 bases between the two germline ends. CDR3 length equals 13 residues. DNA for the CDR3: TGTGCCTGGAGCCGAGAAGGGAGGAATGAGCAGTTCTTC. This encodes CAWSREGRNEQFF.

The chain combines TRBV15 with TRBJ2-7; 11 positions match TRBD2. Germline V gives CDR1 LNHNV, CDR2 YYDKDF (reference sequence). The CDR3 spans 15 residues. The J segment lost 5 bases and the V segment lost 1 base, leaving 4 bases of the junction unmatched. The CDR3 DNA reads TGTGCCACCAGCAGAGTACTAGCGGGGGACCACGAGCAGTACTTC. Translated: CATSRVLAGDHEQYF.

The chain is built from TRBV11-2 and TRBJ1-6; D is uncertain. CDR1 and CDR2 (germline): SGHAT, FQNNGV. Trimming pared 5 bases from V and 0 bases from J, leaving 8 bases between. The CDR3 is made up of 15 amino acids. The DNA for the CDR3 is TGTGCCAGCAGCGTGGGGAGCTCCTATAATTCACCCCTCCACTTT. Translated: CASSVGSSYNSPLHF.

This chain links TRBV9 with TRBJ1-2; 11 bases are shared with TRBD1. The CDR3 covers 14 residues. Germline CDR1 is SGDLS and CDR2 is YYNGEE. V lost 3 bases and J lost 4; bases outside the gene matches: 2. The CDR3 bases are TGTGCCAGCAGCGGTGGGACAGGGGGCTATGGCTACACCTTC. It yields the protein CASSGGTGGYGYTF.

The genes are TRBV11-2 and TRBJ2-1; weak D call: TRBD2 (6 bases). Trimming removed 3 bases at V and 9 bases at J, with 6 bases between. CDR3 length: 11 residues. Germline values: CDR1 SGHAT, CDR2 FQNNGV. The CDR3 region is CASSLGGEQFF. The CDR3 region has the DNA TGTGCCAGCAGCTTGGGGGGTGAGCAGTTCTTC.

This rearrangement joins TRBV6-5 to TRBJ2-3; TRBD1 aligns across 11 bases. Unmatched junction bases numbered 5, after V lost 0 bases and J lost 6 bases. The germline V gene encodes CDR1 MNHEY and CDR2 SVGAGI. CDR3 length equals 16 residues. For the CDR3, the DNA is TGTGCCAGCAGTTACTCGGACAGGGGGCGGAAGGATACGCAGTATTTT. Its protein is CASSYSDRGRKDTQYF.

CDR3: CASSLAGDYEQYF. The CDR3 DNA is TGTGCCAGTAGTTTAGCGGGGGACTACGAGCAGTACTTC. This chain connects TRBV19 to TRBJ2-5; 9 nucleotides agree with TRBD2. The J call may not be correct, given that the DNA end is closer to TRBJ2-7. This CDR3 spans 13 amino acids. Germline V gene sequence: CDR1 LNHDA, CDR2 SQIVND (reference sequence).

The chain joins TRBV27 to TRBJ2-7, with a tentative D call TRBD1 (5 bases). The germline V and J ends were trimmed by 6 bases and 4 bases, with 13 bases remaining between them. The length of the CDR3 is 13 residues. Per germline, CDR1 MNHEY and CDR2 SMNVEV (reference sequence). The CDR3 sequence is CASRYRIFYEQYF. The CDR3 nucleotides read TGTGCCAGCAGGTACAGGATATTTTACGAGCAGTACTTC.

The chain combines TRBV5-4 with TRBJ1-1; no firm D call. The V end lost 7 bases, the J end lost 3 bases, and 19 bases lay between the germline ends. This CDR3 has 15 amino acids. In germline, CDR1 is SGHNT, CDR2 YYREEE (reference sequence). This CDR3 is CASPSGSNEDTEAFF. The CDR3 nucleotides read TGTGCCAGCCCCAGCGGCAGCAACGAGGACACTGAAGCTTTCTTT.

The V gene is TRBV12-5, the J gene TRBJ1-4; D not resolved. The V gene's germline CDR1 is LGHNT and CDR2 FRNRAP. This CDR3 has 15 residues. Trimming removed 5 bases at V and 2 bases at J, with 12 bases between. DNA of the CDR3: TGTGCTAGTGGTCCCGACTCTGATACTAATGAAAAACTGTTTTTT. This gives the protein CASGPDSDTNEKLFF.

The chain links TRBV15 to TRBJ2-7, with TRBD1 as a possible D gene (5 bases). CDR1 and CDR2 (germline): LNHNV, YYDKDF (reference sequence). This CDR3 comprises 13 residues. Trimming stripped 6 bases from V and 0 bases from J, with 9 bases between. The DNA of the CDR3 is TGTGCCACCAGAGGGGCCTACTCCTACGAGCAGTACTTC. This encodes CATRGAYSYEQYF.